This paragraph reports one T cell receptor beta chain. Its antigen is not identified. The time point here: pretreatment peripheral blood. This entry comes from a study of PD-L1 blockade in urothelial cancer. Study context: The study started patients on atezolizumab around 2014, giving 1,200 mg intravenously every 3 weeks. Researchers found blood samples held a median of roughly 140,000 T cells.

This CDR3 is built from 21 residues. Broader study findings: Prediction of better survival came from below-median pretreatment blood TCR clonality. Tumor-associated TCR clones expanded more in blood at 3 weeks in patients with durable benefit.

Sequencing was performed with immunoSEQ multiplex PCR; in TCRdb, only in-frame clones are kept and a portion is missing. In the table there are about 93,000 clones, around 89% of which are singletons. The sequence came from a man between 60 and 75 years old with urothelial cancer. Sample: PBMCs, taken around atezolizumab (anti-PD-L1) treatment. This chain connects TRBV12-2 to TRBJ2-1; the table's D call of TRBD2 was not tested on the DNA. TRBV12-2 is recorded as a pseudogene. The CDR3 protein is CASRLARREGLEAESYNEQFF. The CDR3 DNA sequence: TGTGCAAGTCGCTTAGCTAGGCGGGAGGGCCTCGAAGCTGAATCCTACAATGAGCAGTTCTTC.